The clone carrying this T cell receptor beta chain has just a few counts. Its specificity is unknown. The sample originates from a study of T cell repertoires in cytomegalovirus infection. Study-level background: Recently identified HLA-C-restricted and well-studied HLA-B-restricted CMV epitopes were used. Study-level results: Identification of carriers of CMV plus the relevant HLA was achieved through cumulative public TCR beta family frequency. HLA-C-restricted CMV-specific TCR beta clonotypes were dominant in the ex vivo response.

The germline V gene has CDR1 SNHLY and CDR2 FYNNEI. This CDR3 has 16 amino acids. V lost 9 bases and J 2 bases, leaving 20 bases between the germline ends. TCRdb recomputed calls from the reads with MiXCR, one row per CDR3 protein. The sample shows fewer than 900,000 distinct CDR3 sequences, about 27% of them seen only once. The clonotype originates from a human donor in good health (CMV status not recorded). Some clones in this sample may be carry-over from other donors' samples. The V gene is TRBV2, the J gene TRBJ2-1, with D perhaps given as TRBD1 or TRBD2 (5 bases each). The sample here was cultured CD8+ T cells from PBMCs, taken from culture after CMV antigen stimulation. The CDR3 DNA reads TGTGCCAGTCGAGTGGGAGCAGGGAGCCCCTACAATGAGCAGTTCTTC. This codes for CASRVGAGSPYNEQFF. The full variable domain, rest sourced from reference TRBV2 and TRBJ2-1, is EPEVTQTPSHQVTQMGQEVILRCVPISNHLYFYWYRQILGQKVEFLVSFYNNEISEKSEIFDDQFSVERPDGSNFTLKIRSTKLEDSAMYFCASRVGAGSPYNEQFFGPGTRLTVL.